This T cell receptor beta chain was identified in a study of T cell responses to AZD1222 COVID-19 vaccine. TCRdb's copy holds only in-frame clones and misses some; the assay was immunoSEQ multiplex PCR. This table holds tens of thousands of clones, roughly 90% found once. This sample comprised peripheral blood, obtained 28 days after the second AZD1222 dose. This clonotype originated in an adult who received the AZD1222 COVID-19 vaccine.

CDR3 bases: TGTGCCAGCAGCTCGACTAGCGGGAGAGGTTCGGAGACCCAGTACTTC. Its translation is CASSSTSGRGSETQYF. The V call is TRBV11-2, the J call TRBJ2-5; TRBD2 agrees at 12 bases. Germline-derived CDR1 and CDR2 are SGHAT and FQNNGV. The V and J ends lost 4 bases and 5 bases, in that order; junction bases with no gene match: 8. The CDR3 loop spans 16 amino acids.